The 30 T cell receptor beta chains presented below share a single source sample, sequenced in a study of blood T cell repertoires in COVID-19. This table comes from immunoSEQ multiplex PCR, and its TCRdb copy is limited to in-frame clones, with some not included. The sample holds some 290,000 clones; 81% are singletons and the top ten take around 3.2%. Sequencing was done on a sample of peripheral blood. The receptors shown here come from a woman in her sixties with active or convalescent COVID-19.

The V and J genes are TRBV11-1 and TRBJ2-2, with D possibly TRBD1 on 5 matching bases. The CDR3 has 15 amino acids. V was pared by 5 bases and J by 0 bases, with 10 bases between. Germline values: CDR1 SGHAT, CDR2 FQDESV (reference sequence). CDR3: CASSPTVSNTGELFF. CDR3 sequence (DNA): TGTGCCAGCAGCCCGACAGTTTCGAACACCGGGGAGCTGTTTTTT. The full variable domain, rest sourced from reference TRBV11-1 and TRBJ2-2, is EAEVAQSPRYKITEKSQAVAFWCDPISGHATLYWYRQILGQGPELLVQFQDESVVDDSQLPKDRFSAERLKGVDSTLKIQPAELGDSAMYLCASSPTVSNTGELFFGEGSRLTVL.

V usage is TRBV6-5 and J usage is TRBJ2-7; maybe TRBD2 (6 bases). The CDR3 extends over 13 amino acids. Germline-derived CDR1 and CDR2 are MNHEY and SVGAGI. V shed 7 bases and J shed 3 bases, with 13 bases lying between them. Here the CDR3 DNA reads TGTGCCAGCACTGGCGGGGTTAACTACGAGCAGTACTTC. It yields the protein CASTGGVNYEQYF.

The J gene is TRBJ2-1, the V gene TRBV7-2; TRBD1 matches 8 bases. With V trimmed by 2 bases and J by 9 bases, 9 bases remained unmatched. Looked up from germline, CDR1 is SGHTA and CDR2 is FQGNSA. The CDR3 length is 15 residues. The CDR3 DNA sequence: TGTGCCAGCAGCTTAACGGACAGGGTTTTTGGTGAGCAGTTCTTC. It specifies CASSLTDRVFGEQFF.

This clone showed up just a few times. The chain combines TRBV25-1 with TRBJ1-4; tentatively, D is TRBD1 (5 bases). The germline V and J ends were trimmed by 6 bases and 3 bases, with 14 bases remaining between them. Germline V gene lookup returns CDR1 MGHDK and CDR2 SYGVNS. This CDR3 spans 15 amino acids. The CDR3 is CASSAFWGSNEKLFF. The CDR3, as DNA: TGTGCCAGCAGCGCTTTTTGGGGCTCTAATGAAAAACTGTTTTTT.

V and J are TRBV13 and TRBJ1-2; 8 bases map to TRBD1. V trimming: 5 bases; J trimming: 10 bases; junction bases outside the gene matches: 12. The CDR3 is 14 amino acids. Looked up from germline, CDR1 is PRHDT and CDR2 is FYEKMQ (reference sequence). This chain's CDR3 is CASSKLSTGEDYTF. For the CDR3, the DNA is TGTGCCAGCAGCAAACTCTCGACAGGGGAAGACTACACCTTC.

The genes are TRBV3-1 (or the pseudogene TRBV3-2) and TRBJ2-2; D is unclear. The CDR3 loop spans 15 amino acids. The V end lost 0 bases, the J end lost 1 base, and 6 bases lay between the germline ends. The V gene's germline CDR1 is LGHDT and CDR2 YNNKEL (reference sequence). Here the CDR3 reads CASSQDPLNTGELFF. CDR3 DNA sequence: TGTGCCAGCAGCCAAGATCCCCTGAACACCGGGGAGCTGTTTTTT.

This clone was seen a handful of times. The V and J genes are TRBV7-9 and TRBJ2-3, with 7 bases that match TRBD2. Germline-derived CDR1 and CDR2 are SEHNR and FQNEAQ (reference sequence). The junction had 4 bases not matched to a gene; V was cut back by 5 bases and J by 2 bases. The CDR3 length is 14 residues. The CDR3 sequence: CASSPLADTDTQYF. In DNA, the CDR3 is TGTGCCAGCAGCCCGCTAGCGGACACAGATACGCAGTATTTT.

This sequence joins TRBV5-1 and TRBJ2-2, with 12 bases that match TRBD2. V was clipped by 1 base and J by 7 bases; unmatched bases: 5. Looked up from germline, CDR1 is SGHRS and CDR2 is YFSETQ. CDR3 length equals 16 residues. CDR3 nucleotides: TGCGCCAGCAGCTTGCTAGCGGGGGGGCCAAACGGGGAGCTGTTTTTT. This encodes CASSLLAGGPNGELFF.

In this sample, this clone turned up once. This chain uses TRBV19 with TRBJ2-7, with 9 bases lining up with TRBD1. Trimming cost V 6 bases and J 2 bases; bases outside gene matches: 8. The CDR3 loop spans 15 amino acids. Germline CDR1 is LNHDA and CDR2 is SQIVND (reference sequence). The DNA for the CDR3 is TGTGCCAGTAGACCTTCCGGACAGGGGACCTACGAGCAGTACTTC. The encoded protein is CASRPSGQGTYEQYF. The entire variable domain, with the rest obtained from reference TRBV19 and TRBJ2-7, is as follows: DGGITQSPKYLFRKEGQNVTLSCEQNLNHDAMYWYRQDPGQGLRLIYYSQIVNDFQKGDIAEGYSVSREKKESFPLTVTSAQKNPTAFYLCASRPSGQGTYEQYFGPGTRLTVT.

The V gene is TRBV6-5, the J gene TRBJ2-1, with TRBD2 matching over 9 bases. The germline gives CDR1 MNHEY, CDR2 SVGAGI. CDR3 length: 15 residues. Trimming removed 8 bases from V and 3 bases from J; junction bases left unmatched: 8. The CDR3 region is CASPRAGGNYNEQFF. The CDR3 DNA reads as TGTGCCAGCCCGAGGGCGGGGGGGAACTACAATGAGCAGTTCTTC.

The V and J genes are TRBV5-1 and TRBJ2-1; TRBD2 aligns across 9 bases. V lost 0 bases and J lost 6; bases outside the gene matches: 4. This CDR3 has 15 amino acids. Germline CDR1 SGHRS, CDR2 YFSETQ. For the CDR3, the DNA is TGCGCCAGCAGCTTGGTAGTGACTAGCGGCAATGAGCAGTTCTTC. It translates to CASSLVVTSGNEQFF. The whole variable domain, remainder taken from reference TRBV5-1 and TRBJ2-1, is KAGVTQTPRYLIKTRGQQVTLSCSPISGHRSVSWYQQTPGQGLQFLFEYFSETQRNKGNFPGRFSGRQFSNSRSEMNVSTLELGDSALYLCASSLVVTSGNEQFFGPGTRLTVL.

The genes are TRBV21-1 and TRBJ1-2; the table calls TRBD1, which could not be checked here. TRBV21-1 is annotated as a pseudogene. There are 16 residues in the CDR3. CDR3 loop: CASSKGELDQGVGYTF. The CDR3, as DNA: TGTGCCAGCAGCAAAGGGGAACTTGATCAGGGTGTTGGCTACACCTTC.

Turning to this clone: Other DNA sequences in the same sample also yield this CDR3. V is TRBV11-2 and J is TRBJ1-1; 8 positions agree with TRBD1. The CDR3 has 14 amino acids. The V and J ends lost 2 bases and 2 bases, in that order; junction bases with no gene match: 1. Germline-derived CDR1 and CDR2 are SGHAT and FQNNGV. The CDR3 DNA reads TGTGCCAGCAGCTTAACAGGGGGTAACACTGAAGCTTTCTTT. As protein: CASSLTGGNTEAFF.

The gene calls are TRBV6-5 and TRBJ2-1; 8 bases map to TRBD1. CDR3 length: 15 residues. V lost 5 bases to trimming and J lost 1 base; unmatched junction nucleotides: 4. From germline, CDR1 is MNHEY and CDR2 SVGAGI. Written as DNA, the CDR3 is TGTGCCAGCAGTAACCGACAGGGGTCCTACAATGAGCAGTTCTTC. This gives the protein CASSNRQGSYNEQFF.

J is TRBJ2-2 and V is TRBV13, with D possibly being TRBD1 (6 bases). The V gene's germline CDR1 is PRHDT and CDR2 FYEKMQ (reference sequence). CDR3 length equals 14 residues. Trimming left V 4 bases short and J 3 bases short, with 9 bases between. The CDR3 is CASSWGPDTGELFF. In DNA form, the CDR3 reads TGTGCCAGCAGCTGGGGGCCAGACACCGGGGAGCTGTTTTTT.

CDR3 amino acids: CASRRFTDTQYF. CDR3 in DNA: TGTGCCAGCAGACGGTTCACAGATACGCAGTATTTT. V usage is TRBV6-5 and J usage is TRBJ2-3; the D is unclear. Trimming took 6 bases from V and 2 from J, leaving 6 bases between them. CDR3 length equals 12 residues. Germline V CDR1 and CDR2: MNHEY, SVGAGI.

The DNA for the CDR3 is TGTGCCAGCAGTGATAGCGTCCGAGCTAACTATGGCTACACCTTC. Translating gives CASSDSVRANYGYTF. V is TRBV2 and J is TRBJ1-2; D is ambiguous. The germline V and J ends were trimmed by 3 bases and 0 bases, with 11 bases remaining between them. The CDR3 extends over 15 amino acids. CDR1 and CDR2 from the germline V gene are SNHLY and FYNNEI.

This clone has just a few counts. The chain's CDR3 is CASRQRVNQPQHF. The DNA of the CDR3 is TGTGCCAGCAGACAGAGGGTGAATCAGCCCCAGCATTTT. The chain is built from TRBV6-5 and TRBJ1-5, with D unclear. The CDR3 has 13 residues. Germline V gene sequence: CDR1 MNHEY, CDR2 SVGAGI. The V gene lost 6 bases and the J gene lost 4 bases, with 10 bases spanning the gap.

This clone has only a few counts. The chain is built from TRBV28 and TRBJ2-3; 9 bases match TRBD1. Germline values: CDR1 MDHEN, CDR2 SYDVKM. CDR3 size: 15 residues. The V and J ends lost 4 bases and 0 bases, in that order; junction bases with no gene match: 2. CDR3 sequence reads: CASSWGQGSTDTQYF. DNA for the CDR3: TGTGCCAGCAGTTGGGGACAGGGCAGCACAGATACGCAGTATTTT.

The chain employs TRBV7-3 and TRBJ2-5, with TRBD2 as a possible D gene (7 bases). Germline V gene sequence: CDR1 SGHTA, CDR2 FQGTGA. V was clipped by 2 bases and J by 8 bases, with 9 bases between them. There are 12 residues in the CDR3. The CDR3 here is CASSLGGATQYF. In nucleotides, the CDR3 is TGTGCCAGCAGCTTAGGGGGGGCAACCCAGTACTTC. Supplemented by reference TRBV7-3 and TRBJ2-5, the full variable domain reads GAGVSQTPSNKVTEKGKYVELRCDPISGHTALYWYRQSLGQGPEFLIYFQGTGAADDSGLPNDRFFAVRPEGSVSTLKIQRTERGDSAVYLCASSLGGATQYFGPGTRLLVL.

DNA for the CDR3: TGTGCCAGCAGCCGGCAGGGGGCCACCATCTATGGCTACACCTTC. Encoded protein: CASSRQGATIYGYTF. J is TRBJ1-2 and V is TRBV3-1 (or the pseudogene TRBV3-2); 8 bases match TRBD1. This CDR3 has 15 residues. Losses at the gene ends were 4 bases for V and 4 bases for J; bases not matched to a gene: 8. Germline CDR1 LGHDT, CDR2 YNNKEL (reference sequence).

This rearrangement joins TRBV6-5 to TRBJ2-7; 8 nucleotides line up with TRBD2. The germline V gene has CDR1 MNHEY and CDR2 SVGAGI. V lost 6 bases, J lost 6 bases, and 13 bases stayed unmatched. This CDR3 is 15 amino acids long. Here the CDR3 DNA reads TGTGCCAGCAGCCTCCAGGCCCGGACTAGCCTCGAGCAGTACTTC. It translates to CASSLQARTSLEQYF.

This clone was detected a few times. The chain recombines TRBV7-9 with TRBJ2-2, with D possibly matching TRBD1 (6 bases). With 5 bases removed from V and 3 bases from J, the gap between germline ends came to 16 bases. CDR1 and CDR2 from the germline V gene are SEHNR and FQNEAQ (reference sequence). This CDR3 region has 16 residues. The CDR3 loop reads CASSQTEGVHTGELFF. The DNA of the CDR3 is TGTGCCAGCAGCCAAACCGAGGGGGTCCACACCGGGGAGCTGTTTTTT. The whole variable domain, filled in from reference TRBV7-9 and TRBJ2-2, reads DTGVSQNPRHKITKRGQNVTFRCDPISEHNRLYWYRQTLGQGPEFLTYFQNEAQLEKSRLLSDRFSAERPKGSFSTLEIQRTEQGDSAMYLCASSQTEGVHTGELFFGEGSRLTVL.

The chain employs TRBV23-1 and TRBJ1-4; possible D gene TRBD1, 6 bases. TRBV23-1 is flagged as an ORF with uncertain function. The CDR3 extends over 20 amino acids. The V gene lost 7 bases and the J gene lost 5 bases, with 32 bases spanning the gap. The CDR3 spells CASIPRYGTNQEWLNEKLFF. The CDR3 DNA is TGCGCCAGCATCCCCCGATACGGGACAAATCAGGAGTGGCTCAATGAAAAACTGTTTTTT.

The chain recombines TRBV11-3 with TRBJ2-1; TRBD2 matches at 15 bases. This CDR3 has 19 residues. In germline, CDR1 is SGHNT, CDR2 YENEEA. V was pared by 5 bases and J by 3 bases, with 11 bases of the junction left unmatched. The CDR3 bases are TGTGCCAGCAGCCCACGTCCCGGGACTAGCGGGGGGATCTACAATGAGCAGTTCTTC. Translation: CASSPRPGTSGGIYNEQFF.

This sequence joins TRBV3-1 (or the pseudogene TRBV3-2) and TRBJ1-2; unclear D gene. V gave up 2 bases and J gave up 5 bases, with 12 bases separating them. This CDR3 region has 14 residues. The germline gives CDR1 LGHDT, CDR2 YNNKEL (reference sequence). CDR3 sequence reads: CASSQLRNQYGYTF. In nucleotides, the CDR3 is TGTGCCAGCAGCCAACTCCGAAACCAGTATGGCTACACCTTC.

The CDR3 region is CASSIDRGLSEAFF. The DNA for the CDR3 is TGTGCCAGCAGCATCGACAGGGGGCTCAGTGAAGCTTTCTTT. The V gene is TRBV5-6, the J gene TRBJ1-1; 10 bases match TRBD1. CDR1 and CDR2 (germline): SGHDT, YYEEEE. CDR3 size: 14 residues. The V gene end was trimmed by 4 bases and the J gene end by 7 bases; junction bases not matched to a gene: 7.

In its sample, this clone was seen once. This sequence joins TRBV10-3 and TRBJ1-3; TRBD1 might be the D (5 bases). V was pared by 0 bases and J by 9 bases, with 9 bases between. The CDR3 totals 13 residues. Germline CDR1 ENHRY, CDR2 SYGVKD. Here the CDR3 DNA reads TGTGCCATCAGTGAGTCGATGGGGGGCACCATATATTTT. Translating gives CAISESMGGTIYF.

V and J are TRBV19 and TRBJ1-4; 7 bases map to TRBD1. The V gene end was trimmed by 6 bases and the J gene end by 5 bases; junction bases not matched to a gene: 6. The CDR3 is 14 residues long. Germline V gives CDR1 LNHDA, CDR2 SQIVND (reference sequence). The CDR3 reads CASRGDRVNEKLFF. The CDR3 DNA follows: TGTGCCAGTAGAGGTGACAGGGTGAATGAAAAACTGTTTTTT.

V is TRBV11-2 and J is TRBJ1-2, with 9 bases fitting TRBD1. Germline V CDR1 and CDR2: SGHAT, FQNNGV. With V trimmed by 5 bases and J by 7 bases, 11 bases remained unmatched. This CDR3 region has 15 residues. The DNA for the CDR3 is TGTGCCAGCAGCACAGCCGGGACAGGGATCAGTGGCTACACCTTC. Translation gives CASSTAGTGISGYTF.